This entry lists 13 T cell receptor beta chains sequenced from one sample in a study of blood T cell repertoires in COVID-19. Sequencing was performed with immunoSEQ multiplex PCR; in TCRdb, only in-frame clones are kept and a portion is missing. The sample consists of about 190,000 clones, about 81% of them appearing once. The sequenced sample consisted of peripheral blood. These receptors were obtained from a man younger than 40 with active or convalescent COVID-19.

This clone was seen a few times. The genes are TRBV20-1 and TRBJ1-1; perhaps TRBD1 as D (5 bases). The CDR3 covers 14 residues. CDR1 DFQATT and CDR2 SNEGSKA come from the germline V gene (reference sequence). With 3 bases removed from V and 5 bases from J, the gap between germline ends came to 16 bases. This CDR3 is CSASELGRKTEAFF. CDR3 DNA sequence: TGCAGTGCTAGTGAGCTGGGGCGGAAGACTGAAGCTTTCTTT.

The chain joins TRBV7-2 to TRBJ1-1, with 9 bases matching TRBD1. Germline V gene data show CDR1 as SGHTA and CDR2 as FQGNSA. V trimming: 5 bases; J trimming: 6 bases; junction bases outside the gene matches: 10. The CDR3 sequence is 15 residues long. CDR3: CASSLRPGTGSEAFF. As DNA, the CDR3 is TGTGCCAGCAGCCTACGTCCCGGGACAGGGTCTGAAGCTTTCTTT.

V and J are TRBV11-2 and TRBJ2-5; D is possibly TRBD1 (5 bases). V was cut by 1 base and J by 4 bases, with 13 bases left in between. Germline V gives CDR1 SGHAT, CDR2 FQNNGV. This CDR3 is built from 15 residues. The CDR3 DNA sequence: TGTGCCAGCAGCTTAGGTGTAACCCAGGGAGAGACCCAGTACTTC. Encoded protein: CASSLGVTQGETQYF.

This chain links TRBV6-5 with TRBJ1-6; 8 positions match TRBD1. CDR3 length: 13 amino acids. Per the germline V gene, CDR1 is MNHEY and CDR2 is SVGAGI. V shed 6 bases, J shed 9 bases, and the junction held 4 bases outside the gene matches. CDR3 loop: CASRDRASSPLHF. In nucleotides, the CDR3 is TGTGCCAGCAGGGACAGGGCCAGTTCACCCCTCCACTTT.

The chain links TRBV5-1 to TRBJ1-2; D gene unclear. The CDR3 is 12 amino acids. Germline V CDR1 and CDR2: SGHRS, YFSETQ. V lost 7 bases to trimming and J lost 0 bases, with 7 bases between them. CDR3 nucleotide sequence: TGCGCCAGCGCAGAGGCTAACTATGGCTACACCTTC. It is translated as CASAEANYGYTF.

This clone was counted a single time. The genes are TRBV7-2 and TRBJ2-1; D remains unclear. Germline lookup yields CDR1 SGHTA and CDR2 FQGNSA. This CDR3 has 14 residues. Trimming took 1 base from V and 4 from J, leaving 8 bases between them. CDR3 region: CASSLVGSYNEQFF. The CDR3 coding sequence is TGTGCCAGCAGCTTAGTGGGCTCTTACAATGAGCAGTTCTTC.

The J gene is TRBJ1-2, the V gene TRBV6-5; 9 positions match TRBD1. V trimming: 7 bases; J trimming: 10 bases; junction bases outside the gene matches: 13. Germline CDR1 is MNHEY and CDR2 is SVGAGI. The CDR3 spans 14 residues. In DNA, the CDR3 is TGTGCCAGCACCGCCCGATCGGGACAGGGCCTCTACACCTTC. This sequence encodes CASTARSGQGLYTF.

The V gene is TRBV3-1 (or the pseudogene TRBV3-2), the J gene TRBJ2-1, with 9 bases that match TRBD2. V trimming: 0 bases; J trimming: 0 bases; junction bases outside the gene matches: 6. Germline loops: CDR1 LGHDT, CDR2 YNNKEL (reference sequence). This CDR3 comprises 18 residues. CDR3 bases: TGTGCCAGCAGCCAAGAGAGTAGCGGGGGCCACTCCTACAATGAGCAGTTCTTC. Residues: CASSQESSGGHSYNEQFF.

The rearrangement joins TRBV10-1 to TRBJ2-7; D gene ambiguous. Trimming removed 2 bases at V and 0 bases at J, with 11 bases between. CDR1 and CDR2 (germline): WNHNN, SYGVQD (reference sequence). The CDR3 runs 15 residues. DNA for the CDR3: TGCGCCAGCAGTGAGGCTAGGCGGAGCTCCTACGAGCAGTACGTC. Encoded protein: CASSEARRSSYEQYV.

V gene TRBV30 combines with J gene TRBJ1-5; possible D gene TRBD1, 6 bases. Per the germline V gene, CDR1 is GTSNPN and CDR2 is SVGIG (reference sequence). Trimming shortened V by 0 bases and J by 0 bases, and 15 bases separated the two germline ends. This CDR3 is built from 17 residues. CDR3 nucleotides: TGTGCCTGGAGTGTACAGTCGGACAGTCTTAGCAATCAGCCCCAGCATTTT. Translating it yields CAWSVQSDSLSNQPQHF. Together with reference TRBV30 and TRBJ1-5, the CDR3 gives the full variable domain: SQTIHQWPATLVQPVGSPLSLECTVEGTSNPNLYWYRQAAGRGLQLLFYSVGIGQISSEVPQNLSASRPQDRQFILSSKKLLLSDSGFYLCAWSVQSDSLSNQPQHFGDGTRLSIL.

The gene calls are TRBV4-3 and TRBJ2-3; TRBD2 aligns across 10 bases. Germline V CDR1 and CDR2: LGHNA, YSLEER. This CDR3 comprises 16 residues. J lost 2 bases, V lost 5 bases, and 7 bases had no gene match. The CDR3 reads CASSSRLAGSTDTQYF. CDR3 DNA sequence: TGCGCCAGCAGCTCCCGACTAGCGGGTTCCACAGATACGCAGTATTTT.

V is TRBV7-9 and J is TRBJ2-1; 9 nucleotides match TRBD1. The CDR3 totals 16 residues. Germline trimming cut 3 bases from V and 0 bases from J; bases unmatched to any gene: 3. CDR1 and CDR2 (germline): SEHNR, FQNEAQ (reference sequence). CDR3 sequence: CASSFLTGGSYNEQFF. In DNA, the CDR3 is TGTGCCAGCAGCTTTCTGACAGGGGGCTCCTACAATGAGCAGTTCTTC.

CDR3 coding DNA: TGCGCCAGCAGTTCTAGCGGGAGCGAGCAGTACTTC. Translating gives CASSSSGSEQYF. V and J are TRBV4-3 and TRBJ2-7; 10 bases are a match to TRBD2. Germline V CDR1 and CDR2: LGHNA, YSLEER. The V gene end was trimmed by 6 bases and the J gene end by 6 bases; junction bases not matched to a gene: 2. The CDR3 is 12 residues long.